One T cell receptor beta chain is described in this entry. A read error is possible here, since a much larger clone lies one base away. This sample is drawn from a study of tumor-infiltrating lymphocytes in primary liver carcinoma. Co-extraction of both nucleic acids (RNA and DNA) used roughly 20-34 mg of unsorted bulk tissue. Patients underwent surgical resection for primary liver carcinoma. This CDR3 spans 12 amino acids. CDR1 is SGHRS, CDR2 YFSETQ, per germline. cDNA specific to TCR beta was made from 450 to 500 ng of total RNA, with a constant-region primer employed for priming. Slightly modified ARM-PCR served as the procedure for the TCR beta libraries. These libraries came from three rounds of nested multiplex PCR. A C-beta reverse primer and TRBV1-TRBV30 forward primers served in each of the first two PCR rounds, at about 10 cycles apiece. From the multiplex PCR reads, TCRdb called clonotypes with MiXCR, one entry per CDR3 protein. This table has just under 55,000 distinct CDR3 sequences, over 70% appearing once.

The specimen was liver tumor tissue from sampling region 2. The subset denotes: tumor region T2, inferior pole. The V gene is TRBV5-1, the J gene TRBJ1-2, with D perhaps TRBD1 (5 bases). This TCR was sampled from a man in his forties or fifties with primary liver carcinoma and hepatitis B virus infection. The CDR3 DNA sequence: TGCGTCAGCAGCGTTGGAGGGGATGGCTACACCTTC. It encodes CVSSVGGDGYTF.